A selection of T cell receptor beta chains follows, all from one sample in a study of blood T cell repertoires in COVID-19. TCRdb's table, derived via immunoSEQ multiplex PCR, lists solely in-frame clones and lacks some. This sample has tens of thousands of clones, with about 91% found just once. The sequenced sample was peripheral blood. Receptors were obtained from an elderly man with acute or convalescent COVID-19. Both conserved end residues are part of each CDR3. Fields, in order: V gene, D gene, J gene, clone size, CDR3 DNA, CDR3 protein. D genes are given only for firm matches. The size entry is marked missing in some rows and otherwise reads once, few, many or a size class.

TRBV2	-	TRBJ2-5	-	TGTGCCAGCAGGAAGGAGTCGGAGACCCAGTACTTC	CASRKESETQYF
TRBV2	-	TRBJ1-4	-	TGTGCCAGCAAAGAACAGCTACTCAATGAAAAACTGTTTTTT	CASKEQLLNEKLFF
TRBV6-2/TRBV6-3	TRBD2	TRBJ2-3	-	TGTGCCAGCAGTTACGAAGCGGGGGATCTCACAGATACGCAGTATTTT	CASSYEAGDLTDTQYF
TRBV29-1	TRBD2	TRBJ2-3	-	TGCAGCGTTACCGGGACTAGCGGGGGGGGTAGCACAGATACGCAGTATTTT	CSVTGTSGGGSTDTQYF
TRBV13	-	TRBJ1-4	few	TGTGCCAGCAGCTTATGGGGAGGTAATGAAAAACTGTTTTTT	CASSLWGGNEKLFF
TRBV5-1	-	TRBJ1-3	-	TGCGCCAGCAGCGCCGATCCGGTATCTGGAAACACCATATATTTT	CASSADPVSGNTIYF
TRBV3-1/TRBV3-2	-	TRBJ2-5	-	TGTGCCAGCAGCCAAGATAGAAAGACCCAGTACTTC	CASSQDRKTQYF
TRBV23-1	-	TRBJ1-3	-	TGCGCCAGCAGTCAATCACGAGGGCAGGACTCTGGAAACACCATATATTTT	CASSQSRGQDSGNTIYF
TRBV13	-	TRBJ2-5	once	TGTGCCAGCAGCTTGGGCAGAGACCAAGAGACCCAGTACTTC	CASSLGRDQETQYF
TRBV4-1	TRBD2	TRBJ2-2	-	TGCGCCAGCAGCCAAGAGTCCGCGGGAGCGAACACCGGGGAGCTGTTTTTC	CASSQESAGANTGELFF
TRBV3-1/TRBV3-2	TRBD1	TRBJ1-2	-	TGTGCCAGCAGCCGAGGGACAGGGGGGATCTATGGCTACACCTTC	CASSRGTGGIYGYTF
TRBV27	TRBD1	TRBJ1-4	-	TGTGCCAGCAGTCGACAGGGGGCTAATGAAAAACTGTTTTTT	CASSRQGANEKLFF
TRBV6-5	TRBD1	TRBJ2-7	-	TGTGCCAGCAGAACAGGGGGCGCTTTGAGCGAGCAGTACTTC	CASRTGGALSEQYF
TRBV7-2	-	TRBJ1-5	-	TGTGCCAGCAGCTCGACCGCCGCCGGGTTCCAGCATTTT	CASSSTAAGFQHF
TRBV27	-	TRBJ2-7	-	TGTGCCAGCAGTGCCACCAACTACGAGCAGTACTTC	CASSATNYEQYF
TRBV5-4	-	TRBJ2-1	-	TGTGCCAGCAGCTTGGTGGGTAGCTATGAGCAGTTCTTC	CASSLVGSYEQFF
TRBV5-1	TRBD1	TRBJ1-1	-	TGCGCCAGCAGCTTACCGACAGGGGACACTGAAGCTTTCTTT	CASSLPTGDTEAFF
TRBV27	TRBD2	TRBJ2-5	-	TGTGCCAGCAGTTTAGGACTAGCGGGCGAGACCCAGTACTTC	CASSLGLAGETQYF
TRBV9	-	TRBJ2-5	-	TGTGCCAGCAGCGTGGGACACAGACAAGAGACCCAGTACTTC	CASSVGHRQETQYF
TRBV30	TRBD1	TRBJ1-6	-	TGTGCCTGGAGTGTAGGGTGGACAGGCTCAAAAAATTCACCCCTCCACTTT	CAWSVGWTGSKNSPLHF
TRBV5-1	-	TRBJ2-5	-	TGCGCCAGCAGCGGGCCCGACGGTTCGGAGACCCAGTACTTC	CASSGPDGSETQYF
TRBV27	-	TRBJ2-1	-	TGTGCCAGCAGTTTACTTCAGGGGAATGAGCAGTTCTTC	CASSLLQGNEQFF
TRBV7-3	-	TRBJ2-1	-	TGTGCCAGCAGCTCCACCGGGAGTTACAATGAGCAGTTCTTC	CASSSTGSYNEQFF
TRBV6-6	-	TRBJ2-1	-	TGTGCCAGCAGTTACTCAGCAGGGTCCAGTGAGCAGTTCTTC	CASSYSAGSSEQFF
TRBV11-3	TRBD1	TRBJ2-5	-	TGTGCCAGCAGCTTACCCTTTTCGGACAGGGAAGGGAGACAAGAGACCCAGTACTTC	CASSLPFSDREGRQETQYF
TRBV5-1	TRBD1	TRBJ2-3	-	TGCGCCAGCAGCTTGGGGACAGGGGATGGGACAGATACGCAGTATTTT	CASSLGTGDGTDTQYF
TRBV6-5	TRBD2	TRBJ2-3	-	TGTGCCAGCAGTTTCTTAGCGGGGCCCAGCACAGATACGCAGTATTTT	CASSFLAGPSTDTQYF
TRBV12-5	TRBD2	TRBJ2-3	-	TGTGCTAGTGGTCCAGTCCCGGGACTAGCGGGGGGGCCAAGTACGCAGTATTTT	CASGPVPGLAGGPSTQYF